This T cell receptor (beta chain) appears in the sequencing data of a study of T cells in Graves' hyperthyroidism and ophthalmopathy. The CDR3 runs 13 residues. The ends were cut back, 5 bases at V and 5 bases at J, with 12 bases in the middle. The germline gives CDR1 LNHNV, CDR2 YYDKDF (reference sequence). A note on this clonotype: Its antigen remains unidentified.

Template material for amplifying TCR beta CDR3 regions consisted of RNA transcripts. The HTBI primer set drove a first-round RT-PCR of the TCR CDR3. Via MiXCR, TCRdb re-called the multiplex PCR reads, giving one row per CDR3 protein. The sample shows around 390,000 distinct CDR3 sequences, around 13% of them seen only once. Overall study findings and caveats: Ophthalmopathy, as predicted by the model, came a median around 6.7 months after the prediction.

Sequences were obtained from blood. The V and J genes are TRBV15 and TRBJ2-5; possible D gene TRBD2, 6 bases. The receptor comes from a woman under 40 with Graves' ophthalmopathy. The CDR3 reads CATSSRGGETQYF. The CDR3 DNA is TGTGCCACCAGCTCGCGGGGAGGTGAGACCCAGTACTTC.